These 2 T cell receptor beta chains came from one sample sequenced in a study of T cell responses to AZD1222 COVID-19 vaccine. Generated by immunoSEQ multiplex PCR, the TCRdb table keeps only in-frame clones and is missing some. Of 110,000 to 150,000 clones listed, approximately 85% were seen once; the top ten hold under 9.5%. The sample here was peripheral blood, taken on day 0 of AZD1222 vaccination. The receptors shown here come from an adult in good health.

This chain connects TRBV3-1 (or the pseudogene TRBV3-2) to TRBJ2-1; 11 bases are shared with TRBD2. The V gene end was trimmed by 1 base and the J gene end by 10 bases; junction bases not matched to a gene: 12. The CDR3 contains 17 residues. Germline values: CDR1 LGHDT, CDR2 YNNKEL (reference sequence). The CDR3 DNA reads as TGTGCCAGCAGCCAAGGGTTAACTAGCGGGAGAGGCAGGGAGCAGTTCTTC. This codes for CASSQGLTSGRGREQFF.

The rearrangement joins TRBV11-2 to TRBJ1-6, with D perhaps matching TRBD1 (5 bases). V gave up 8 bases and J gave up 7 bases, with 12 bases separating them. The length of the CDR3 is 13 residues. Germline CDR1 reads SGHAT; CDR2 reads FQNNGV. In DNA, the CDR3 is TGTGCCAGCGGCGGACGGGGGAATTCACCCCTCCACTTT. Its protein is CASGGRGNSPLHF. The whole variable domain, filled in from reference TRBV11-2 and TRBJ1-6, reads EAGVAQSPRYKIIEKRQSVAFWCNPISGHATLYWYQQILGQGPKLLIQFQNNGVVDDSQLPKDRFSAERLKGVDSTLKIQPAKLEDSAVYLCASGGRGNSPLHFGNGTRLTVT.